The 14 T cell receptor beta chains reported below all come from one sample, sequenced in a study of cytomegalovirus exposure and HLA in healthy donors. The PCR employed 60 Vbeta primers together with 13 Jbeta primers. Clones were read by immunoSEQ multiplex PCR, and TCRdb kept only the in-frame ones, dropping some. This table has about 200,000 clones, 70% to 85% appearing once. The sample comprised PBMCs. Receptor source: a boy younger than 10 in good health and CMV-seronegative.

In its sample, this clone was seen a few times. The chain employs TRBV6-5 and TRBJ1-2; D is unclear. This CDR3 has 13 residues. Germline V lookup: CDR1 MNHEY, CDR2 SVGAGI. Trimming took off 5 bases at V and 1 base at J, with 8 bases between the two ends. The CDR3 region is CASSIAVNYGYTF. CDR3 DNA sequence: TGTGCCAGCAGTATCGCAGTTAACTATGGCTACACCTTC.

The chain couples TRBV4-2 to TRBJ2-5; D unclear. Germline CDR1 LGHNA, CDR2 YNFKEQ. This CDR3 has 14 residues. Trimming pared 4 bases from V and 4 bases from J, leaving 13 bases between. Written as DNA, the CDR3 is TGTGCCAGCAGCCCGGGTGCCCCCCCAGAGACCCAGTACTTC. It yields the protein CASSPGAPPETQYF.

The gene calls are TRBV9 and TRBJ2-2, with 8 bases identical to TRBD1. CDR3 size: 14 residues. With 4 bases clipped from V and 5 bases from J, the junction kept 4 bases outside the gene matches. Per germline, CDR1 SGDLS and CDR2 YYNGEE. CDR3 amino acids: CASSRRTGTGELFF. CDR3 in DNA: TGTGCCAGCAGCCGGAGGACAGGGACCGGGGAGCTGTTTTTT.

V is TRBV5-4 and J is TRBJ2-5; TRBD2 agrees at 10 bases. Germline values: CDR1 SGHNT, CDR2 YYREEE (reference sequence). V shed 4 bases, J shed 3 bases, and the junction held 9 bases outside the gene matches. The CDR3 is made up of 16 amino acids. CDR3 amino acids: CASSRKRGGLEETQYF. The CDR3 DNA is TGTGCCAGCAGCCGAAAGCGGGGGGGCCTCGAAGAGACCCAGTACTTC.

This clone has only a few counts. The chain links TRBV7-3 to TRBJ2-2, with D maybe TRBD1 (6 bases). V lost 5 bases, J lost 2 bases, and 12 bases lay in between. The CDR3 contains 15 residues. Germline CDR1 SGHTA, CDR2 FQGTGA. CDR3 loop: CASSRGQPNTGELFF. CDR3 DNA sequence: TGTGCCAGCAGCCGGGGACAACCCAACACCGGGGAGCTGTTTTTT. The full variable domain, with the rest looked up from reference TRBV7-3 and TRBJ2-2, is GAGVSQTPSNKVTEKGKYVELRCDPISGHTALYWYRQSLGQGPEFLIYFQGTGAADDSGLPNDRFFAVRPEGSVSTLKIQRTERGDSAVYLCASSRGQPNTGELFFGEGSRLTVL.

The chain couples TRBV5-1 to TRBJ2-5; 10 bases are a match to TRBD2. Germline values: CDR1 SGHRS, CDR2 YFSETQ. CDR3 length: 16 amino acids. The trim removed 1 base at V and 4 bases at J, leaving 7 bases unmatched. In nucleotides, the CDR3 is TGCGCCAGCAGCTTGTCAGCGGGGGGGCGGGGAGAGACCCAGTACTTC. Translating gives CASSLSAGGRGETQYF. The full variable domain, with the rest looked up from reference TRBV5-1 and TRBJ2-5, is KAGVTQTPRYLIKTRGQQVTLSCSPISGHRSVSWYQQTPGQGLQFLFEYFSETQRNKGNFPGRFSGRQFSNSRSEMNVSTLELGDSALYLCASSLSAGGRGETQYFGPGTRLLVL.

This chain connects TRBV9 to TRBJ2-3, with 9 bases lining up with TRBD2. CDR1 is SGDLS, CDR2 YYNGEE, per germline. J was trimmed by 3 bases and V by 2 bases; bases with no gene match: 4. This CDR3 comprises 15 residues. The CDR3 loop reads CASSVLAGRTDTQYF. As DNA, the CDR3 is TGTGCCAGCAGCGTCCTAGCGGGGCGGACAGATACGCAGTATTTT.

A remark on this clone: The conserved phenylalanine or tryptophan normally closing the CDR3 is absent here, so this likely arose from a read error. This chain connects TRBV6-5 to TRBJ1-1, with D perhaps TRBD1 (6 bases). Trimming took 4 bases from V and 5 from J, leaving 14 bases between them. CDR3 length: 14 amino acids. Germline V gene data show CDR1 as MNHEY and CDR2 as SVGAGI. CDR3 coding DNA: TGTGCCAGCAGTTCCAATACAGGGTTGACTGAAGCTTTCTCT. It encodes CASSSNTGLTEAFS.

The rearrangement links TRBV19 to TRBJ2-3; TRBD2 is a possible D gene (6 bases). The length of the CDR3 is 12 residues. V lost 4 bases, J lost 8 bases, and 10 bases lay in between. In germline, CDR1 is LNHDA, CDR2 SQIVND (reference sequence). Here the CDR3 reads CASSRGESTQYF. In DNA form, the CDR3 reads TGTGCCAGTAGTAGGGGGGAGTCTACGCAGTATTTT.

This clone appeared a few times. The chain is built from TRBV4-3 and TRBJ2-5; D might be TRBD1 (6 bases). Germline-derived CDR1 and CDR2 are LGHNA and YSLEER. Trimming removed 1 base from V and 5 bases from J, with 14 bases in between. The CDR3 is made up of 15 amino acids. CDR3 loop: CASSQGVQGRETQYF. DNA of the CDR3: TGCGCCAGCAGCCAAGGGGTGCAGGGGCGGGAGACCCAGTACTTC.

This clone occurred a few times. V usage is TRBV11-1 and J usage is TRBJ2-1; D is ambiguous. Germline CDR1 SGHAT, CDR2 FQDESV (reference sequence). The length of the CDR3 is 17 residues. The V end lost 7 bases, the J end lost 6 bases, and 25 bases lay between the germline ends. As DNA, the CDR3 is TGTGCCAGCATCGTTCTCCGGGTTCTCAGTGGGTGCAATGAGCAGTTCTTC. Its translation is CASIVLRVLSGCNEQFF.

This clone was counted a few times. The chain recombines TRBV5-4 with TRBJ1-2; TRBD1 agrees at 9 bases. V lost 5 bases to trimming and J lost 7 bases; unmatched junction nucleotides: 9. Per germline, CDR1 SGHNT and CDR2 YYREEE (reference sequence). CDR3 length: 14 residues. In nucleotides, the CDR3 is TGTGCCAGCAGACCTACAGGGGGCGAGGGTGGCTACACCTTC. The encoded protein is CASRPTGGEGGYTF.

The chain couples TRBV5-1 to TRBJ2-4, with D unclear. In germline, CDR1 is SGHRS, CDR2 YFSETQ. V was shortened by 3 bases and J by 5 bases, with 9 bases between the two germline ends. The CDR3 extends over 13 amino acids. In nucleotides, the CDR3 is TGCGCCAGCAGCTCCCCCGCGGAAAACATTCAGTACTTC. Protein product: CASSSPAENIQYF.

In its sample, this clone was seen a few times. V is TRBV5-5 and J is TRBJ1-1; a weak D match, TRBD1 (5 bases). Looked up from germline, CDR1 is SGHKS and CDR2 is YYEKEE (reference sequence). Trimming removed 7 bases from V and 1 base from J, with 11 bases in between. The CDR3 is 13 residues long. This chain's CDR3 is CASGSQGNTEAFF. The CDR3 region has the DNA TGTGCCAGCGGATCGCAGGGGAACACTGAAGCTTTCTTT.